This T cell receptor beta chain is from a study of Ad26.COV2.S vaccination and SARS-CoV-2 variants. Treatment given: roughly 20 received Ad26.COV2.S at low or high dose, single or two shots; several received placebo; per-sample allocation not given. Sampling was performed 63 days after the first vaccine or placebo injection. V dropped 3 bases and J dropped 3; count of bases not matched to a gene: 5. The CDR3 is made up of 15 amino acids. Looked up from germline, CDR1 is KGHSH and CDR2 is LQKENI. Profiled with immunoSEQ multiplex PCR; TCRdb holds only in-frame clones, not every one. The data hold around 320,000 clones, with roughly 84% observed a single time.

The source was peripheral blood, collected in a trial of Ad26.COV2.S vaccine versus placebo. The receptor comes from a person aged 18-65 years who received the Ad26.COV2.S COVID-19 vaccine or a placebo. V gene TRBV18 combines with J gene TRBJ1-2; 9 nucleotides line up with TRBD1. The CDR3 sequence: CASSPRDRGDYGYTF. The CDR3, as DNA: TGTGCCAGCTCACCGCGCGACAGGGGGGACTATGGCTACACCTTC.